This TCR beta chain was sequenced for a study of cytomegalovirus exposure and HLA in healthy donors. Study-wide findings and caveats: Generally TCR sequences proved uncommon, though certain public TCRs appeared in numerous donors. The classifier was said to identify cytomegalovirus status with high specificity and sensitivity. In the 120 validation repertoires, a later analysis found that first-cohort TCR clusters tended to co-occur.

TCRdb's table, derived via immunoSEQ multiplex PCR, lists solely in-frame clones and lacks some. The sample has tens of thousands of clones; around 93% are singletons. While the first cohort had 600 to 800 subjects, the donors belonged to the separate validation cohort of roughly 130 subjects. Details on this clone: The antigen is unknown.

This clonotype originated in a woman between 18 and 29 years old in good health and CMV-seropositive. Sequencing used PBMCs.

The CDR3 bases are TGTGCCAGCAGCTTAACCGGGGGGAGGTCAGATACGCAGTATTTT. Translated: CASSLTGGRSDTQYF. The chain is built from TRBV7-3 and TRBJ2-3, with 7 bases fitting TRBD2. Germline V gene data show CDR1 as SGHTA and CDR2 as FQGTGA. The CDR3 is 15 residues long. The junction had 4 bases not matched to a gene; V was cut back by 0 bases and J by 4 bases.